This T cell receptor beta chain emerged from a study of blood T cell repertoires in COVID-19. Study background: Nucleic acid was either cDNA or gDNA, and it came from T cells, B-cell-depleted T cells, or PBMCs.

This study enrolled people aged about 18 to 90 from approximately 24 US geographic areas. The CDR3 extends over 14 amino acids. V was shortened by 9 bases and J by 5 bases, with 20 bases between the two germline ends. Germline assignment: CDR1 SGHNT and CDR2 YYREEE (reference sequence). Sequenced by immunoSEQ multiplex PCR; TCRdb stores in-frame clones only, minus some. The data show 210,000 or so clones, roughly 85% seen once. The clonotype was recovered from a woman aged 45-59 years who had been exposed to COVID-19. Sequenced input: PBMCs or T cells enriched from blood (not recorded which). The V and J genes are TRBV5-4 and TRBJ1-1, with D maybe TRBD1 (6 bases). The chain's CDR3 is CATRTQGKATEAFF. As DNA, the CDR3 is TGTGCCACCCGTACCCAGGGGAAGGCGACTGAAGCTTTCTTT.